This record looks at one T cell receptor beta chain sequence and its context. The data are from a study of blood T cell repertoires in COVID-19. Sequenced by immunoSEQ multiplex PCR; TCRdb stores in-frame clones only, minus some. The sample includes 250,000 or so clones, roughly 80% of them seen just once. This clonotype was obtained from a woman aged 55-70 years with active or convalescent COVID-19. The sequenced sample was peripheral blood.

The CDR3 bases are TGTGCCAGCAGCTTGGACGGGAGTTCGGACACTGAAGCTTTCTTT. Protein product: CASSLDGSSDTEAFF. V is TRBV5-6 and J is TRBJ1-1; no clear D gene. CDR1 SGHDT and CDR2 YYEEEE come from the germline V gene. Between the trimmed V and J ends, which lost 0 bases and 3 bases, there was a span of 12 bases. This CDR3 spans 15 amino acids.